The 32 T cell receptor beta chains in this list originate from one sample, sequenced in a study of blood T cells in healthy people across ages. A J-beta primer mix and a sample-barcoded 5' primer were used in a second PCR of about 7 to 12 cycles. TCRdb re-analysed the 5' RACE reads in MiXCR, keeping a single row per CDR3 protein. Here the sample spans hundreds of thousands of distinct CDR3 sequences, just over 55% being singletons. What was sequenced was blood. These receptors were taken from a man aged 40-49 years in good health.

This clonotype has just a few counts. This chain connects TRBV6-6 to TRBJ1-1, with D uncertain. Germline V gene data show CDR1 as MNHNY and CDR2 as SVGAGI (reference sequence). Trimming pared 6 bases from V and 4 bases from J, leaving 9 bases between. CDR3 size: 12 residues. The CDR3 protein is CASSLHITEAFF. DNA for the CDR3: TGTGCCAGCAGCCTACACATCACTGAAGCTTTCTTT.

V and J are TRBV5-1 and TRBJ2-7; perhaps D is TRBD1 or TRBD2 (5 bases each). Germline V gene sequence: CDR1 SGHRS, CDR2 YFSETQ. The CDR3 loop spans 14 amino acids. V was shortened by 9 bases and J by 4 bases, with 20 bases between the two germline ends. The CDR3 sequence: CATREYSTVYEQYF. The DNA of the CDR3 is TGCGCCACCCGGGAATATTCGACAGTATACGAGCAGTACTTC.

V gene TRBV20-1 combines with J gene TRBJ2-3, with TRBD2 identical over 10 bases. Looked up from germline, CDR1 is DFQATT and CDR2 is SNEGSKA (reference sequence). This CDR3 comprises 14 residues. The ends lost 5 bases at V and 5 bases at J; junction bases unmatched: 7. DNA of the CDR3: TGCAGTGCTGAGAGGGCTAGCGGGAGAGATACGCAGTATTTT. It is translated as CSAERASGRDTQYF.

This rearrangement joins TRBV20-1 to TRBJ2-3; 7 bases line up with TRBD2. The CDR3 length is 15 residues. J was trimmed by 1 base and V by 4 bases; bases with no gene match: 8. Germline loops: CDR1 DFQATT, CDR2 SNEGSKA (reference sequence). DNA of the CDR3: TGCAGTGCTATTTCGGGGGGAGCGGGCACAGATACGCAGTATTTT. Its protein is CSAISGGAGTDTQYF.

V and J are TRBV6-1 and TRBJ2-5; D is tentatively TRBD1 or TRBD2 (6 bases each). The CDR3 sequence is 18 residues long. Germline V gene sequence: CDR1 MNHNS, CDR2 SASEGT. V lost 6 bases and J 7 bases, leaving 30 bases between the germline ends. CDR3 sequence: CASSDGQTWPGERRTQYF. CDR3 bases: TGTGCCAGCAGCGACGGACAGACATGGCCGGGGGAGCGGCGGACCCAGTACTTC.

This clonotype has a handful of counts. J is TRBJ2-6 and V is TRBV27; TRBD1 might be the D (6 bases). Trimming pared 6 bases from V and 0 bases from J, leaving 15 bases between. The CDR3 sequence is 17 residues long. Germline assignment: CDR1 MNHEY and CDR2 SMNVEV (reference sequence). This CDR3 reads CASSSGQFSSGANVLTF. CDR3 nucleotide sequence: TGTGCCAGCAGCTCCGGACAGTTTAGCTCTGGGGCCAACGTCCTGACTTTC.

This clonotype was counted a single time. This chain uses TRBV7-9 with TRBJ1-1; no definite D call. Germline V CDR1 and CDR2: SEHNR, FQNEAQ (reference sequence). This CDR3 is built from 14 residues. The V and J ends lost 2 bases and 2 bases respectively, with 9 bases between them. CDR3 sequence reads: CASSLIGSNTEAFF. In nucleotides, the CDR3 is TGTGCCAGCAGCTTAATAGGGAGTAACACTGAAGCTTTCTTT.

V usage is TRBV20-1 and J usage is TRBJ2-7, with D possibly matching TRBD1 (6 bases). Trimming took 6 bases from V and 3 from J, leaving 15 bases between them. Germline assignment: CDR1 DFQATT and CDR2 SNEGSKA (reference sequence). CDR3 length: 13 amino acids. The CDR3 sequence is CSAFRDTGYEQYF. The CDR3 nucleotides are TGCAGTGCCTTCCGGGACACCGGCTACGAGCAGTACTTC.

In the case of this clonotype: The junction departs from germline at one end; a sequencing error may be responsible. The CDR3 sequence: CASSSLGGSTDTQYF. CDR3 nucleotide sequence: TGTGCCAGCAGTTCGCTCGGGGGGAGCACAGATACGCAATATTTT. This rearrangement joins TRBV27 to TRBJ2-3, with TRBD2 matching over 7 bases. The CDR3 has 15 amino acids. Germline values: CDR1 MNHEY, CDR2 SMNVEV (reference sequence).

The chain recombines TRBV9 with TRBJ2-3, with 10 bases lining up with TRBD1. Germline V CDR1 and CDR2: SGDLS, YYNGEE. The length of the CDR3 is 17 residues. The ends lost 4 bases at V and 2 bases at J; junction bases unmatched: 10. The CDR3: CASSPKGDRGFTDTQYF. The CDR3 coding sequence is TGTGCCAGCAGCCCGAAGGGGGACAGGGGTTTCACAGATACGCAGTATTTT.

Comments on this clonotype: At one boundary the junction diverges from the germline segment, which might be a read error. Here the CDR3 reads CASSFGDSGASVLTF. Written as DNA, the CDR3 is TGCGCCAGCAGCTTTGGGGATTCTGGGGCCAGCGTCCTGACTTTC. J is TRBJ2-6 and V is TRBV5-1; tentatively, D is TRBD1 (5 bases). The germline CDR1 and CDR2 sequences are SGHRS and YFSETQ. This CDR3 region has 15 residues.

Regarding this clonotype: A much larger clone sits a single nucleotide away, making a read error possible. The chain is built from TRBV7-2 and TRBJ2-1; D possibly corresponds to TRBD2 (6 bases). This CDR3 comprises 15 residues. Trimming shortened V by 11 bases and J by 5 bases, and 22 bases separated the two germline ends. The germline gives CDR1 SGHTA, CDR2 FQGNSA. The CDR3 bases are TGTGCCGGCCCCCTTCAAGGAGGGGCTCACAATGAGCAGTTCTTC. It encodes CAGPLQGGAHNEQFF.

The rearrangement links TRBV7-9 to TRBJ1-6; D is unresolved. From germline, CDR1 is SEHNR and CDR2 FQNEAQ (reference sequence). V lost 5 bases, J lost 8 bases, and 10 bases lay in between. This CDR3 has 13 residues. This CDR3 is CASSPSTYSPLHF. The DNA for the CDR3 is TGTGCCAGCAGCCCAAGCACGTATTCACCCCTCCACTTT.

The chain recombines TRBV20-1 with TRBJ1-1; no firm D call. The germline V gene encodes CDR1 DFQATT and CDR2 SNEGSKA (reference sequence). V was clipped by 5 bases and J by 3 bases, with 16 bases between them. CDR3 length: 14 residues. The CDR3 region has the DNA TGCAGTGCTGTCAAACAGCAATTAGACACTGAAGCTTTCTTT. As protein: CSAVKQQLDTEAFF.

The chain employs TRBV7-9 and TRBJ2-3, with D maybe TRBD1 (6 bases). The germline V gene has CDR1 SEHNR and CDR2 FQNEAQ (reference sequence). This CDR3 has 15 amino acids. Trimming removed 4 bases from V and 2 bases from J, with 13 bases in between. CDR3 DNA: TGTGCCAGCAGCTCGCGGACAGAGTACACAGATACGCAGTATTTT. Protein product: CASSSRTEYTDTQYF.

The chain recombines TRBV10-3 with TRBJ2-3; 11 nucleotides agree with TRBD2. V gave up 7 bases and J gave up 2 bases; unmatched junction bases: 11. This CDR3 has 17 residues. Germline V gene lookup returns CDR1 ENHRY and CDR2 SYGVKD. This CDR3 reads CAIIYTSGSSPTDTQYF. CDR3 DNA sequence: TGTGCCATCATCTATACTAGCGGGAGTTCCCCCACAGATACGCAGTATTTT.

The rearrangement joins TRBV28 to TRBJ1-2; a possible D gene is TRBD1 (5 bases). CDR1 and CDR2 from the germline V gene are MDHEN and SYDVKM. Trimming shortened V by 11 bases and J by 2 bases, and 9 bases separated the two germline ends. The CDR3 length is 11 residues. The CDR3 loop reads CAAGINYGYTF. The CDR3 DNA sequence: TGTGCCGCAGGGATAAACTATGGCTACACCTTC.

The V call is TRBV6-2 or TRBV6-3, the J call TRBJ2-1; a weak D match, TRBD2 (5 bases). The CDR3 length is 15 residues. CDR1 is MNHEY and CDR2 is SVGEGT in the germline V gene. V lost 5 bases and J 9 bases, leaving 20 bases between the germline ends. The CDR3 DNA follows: TGTGCCAGCAGTCCTCAGCGGACCGGTCTAGGTGAGCAGTTCTTC. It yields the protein CASSPQRTGLGEQFF.

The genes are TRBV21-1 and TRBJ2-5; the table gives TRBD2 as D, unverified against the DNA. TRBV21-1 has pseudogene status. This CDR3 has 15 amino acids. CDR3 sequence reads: CASKRRWEEAETQYF. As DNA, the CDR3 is TGTGCCAGCAAACGCCGGTGGGAGGAGGCAGAGACCCAGTACTTC.

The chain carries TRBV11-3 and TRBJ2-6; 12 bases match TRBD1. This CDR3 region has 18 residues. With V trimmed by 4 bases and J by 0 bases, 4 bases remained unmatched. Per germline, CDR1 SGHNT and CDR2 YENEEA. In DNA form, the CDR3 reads TGTGCCAGCAGCTCCCGGGACAGGGGGCCCTCTGGGGCCAACGTCCTGACTTTC. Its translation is CASSSRDRGPSGANVLTF.

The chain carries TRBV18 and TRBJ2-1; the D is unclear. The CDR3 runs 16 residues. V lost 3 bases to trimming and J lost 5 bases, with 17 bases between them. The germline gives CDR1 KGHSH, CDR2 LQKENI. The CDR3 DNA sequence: TGTGCCAGCTCACCTCCACAGCTGGGTATGAACAATGAGCAGTTCTTC. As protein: CASSPPQLGMNNEQFF.

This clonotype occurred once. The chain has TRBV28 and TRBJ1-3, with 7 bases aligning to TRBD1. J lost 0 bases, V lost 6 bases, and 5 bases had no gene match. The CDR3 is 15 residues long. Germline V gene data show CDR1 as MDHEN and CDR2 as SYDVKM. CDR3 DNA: TGTGCCAGCAGCCTTAACAGGGGCTCTGGAAACACCATATATTTT. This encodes CASSLNRGSGNTIYF.

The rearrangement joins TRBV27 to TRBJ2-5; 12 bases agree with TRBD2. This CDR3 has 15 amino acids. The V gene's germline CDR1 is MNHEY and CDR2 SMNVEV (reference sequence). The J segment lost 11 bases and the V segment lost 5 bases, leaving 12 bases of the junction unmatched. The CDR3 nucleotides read TGTGCCAGCAGTGTGACTAGCGGGAGTTACAATGAGCAGTACTTC. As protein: CASSVTSGSYNEQYF.

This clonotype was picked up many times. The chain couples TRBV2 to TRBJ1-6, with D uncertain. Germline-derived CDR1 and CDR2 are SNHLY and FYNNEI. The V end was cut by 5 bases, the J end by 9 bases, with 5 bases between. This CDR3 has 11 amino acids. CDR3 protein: CASSYGSPLHF. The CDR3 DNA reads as TGTGCCAGCAGTTACGGTTCACCCCTCCACTTT.

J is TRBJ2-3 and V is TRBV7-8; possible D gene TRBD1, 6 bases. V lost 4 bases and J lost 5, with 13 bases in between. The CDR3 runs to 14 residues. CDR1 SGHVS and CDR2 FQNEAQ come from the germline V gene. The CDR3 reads CASSWSTGQDTQYF. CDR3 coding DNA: TGTGCCAGCAGCTGGTCAACAGGGCAAGATACGCAGTATTTT.

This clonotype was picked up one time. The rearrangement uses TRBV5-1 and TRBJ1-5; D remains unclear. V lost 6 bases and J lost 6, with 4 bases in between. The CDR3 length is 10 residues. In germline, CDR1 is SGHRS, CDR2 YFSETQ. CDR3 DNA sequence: TGCGCCAGCACCAGTCAGCCCCAGCATTTT. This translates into CASTSQPQHF.

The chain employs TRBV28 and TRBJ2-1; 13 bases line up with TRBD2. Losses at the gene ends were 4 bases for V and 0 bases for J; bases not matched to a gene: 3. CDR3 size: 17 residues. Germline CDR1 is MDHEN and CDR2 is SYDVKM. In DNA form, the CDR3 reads TGTGCCAGCAGTTCTTGGACTAGCGGGAGCTCCTACAATGAGCAGTTCTTC. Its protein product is CASSSWTSGSSYNEQFF. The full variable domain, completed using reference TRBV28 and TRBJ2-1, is DVKVTQSSRYLVKRTGEKVFLECVQDMDHENMFWYRQDPGLGLRLIYFSYDVKMKEKGDIPEGYSVSREKKERFSLILESASTNQTSMYLCASSSWTSGSSYNEQFFGPGTRLTVL.

The CDR3 DNA reads as TGTGCCAGCAGTGAACTCTCCCGGCAAGAGACCCAGTACTTC. Translation gives CASSELSRQETQYF. J is TRBJ2-5 and V is TRBV25-1, with D unclear. Trimming removed 2 bases at V and 2 bases at J, with 9 bases between. The CDR3 contains 14 residues. Germline V gives CDR1 MGHDK, CDR2 SYGVNS. Supplemented by reference TRBV25-1 and TRBJ2-5, the full variable domain reads EADIYQTPRYLVIGTGKKITLECSQTMGHDKMYWYQQDPGMELHLIHYSYGVNSTEKGDLSSESTVSRIRTEHFPLTLESARPSHTSQYLCASSELSRQETQYFGPGTRLLVL.

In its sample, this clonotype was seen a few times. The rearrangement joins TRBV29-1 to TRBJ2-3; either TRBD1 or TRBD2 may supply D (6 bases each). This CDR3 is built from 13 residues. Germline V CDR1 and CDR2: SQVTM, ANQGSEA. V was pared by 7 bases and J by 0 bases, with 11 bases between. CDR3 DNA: TGCAGCGCCACAGGGACTAGCACAGATACGCAGTATTTT. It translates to CSATGTSTDTQYF.

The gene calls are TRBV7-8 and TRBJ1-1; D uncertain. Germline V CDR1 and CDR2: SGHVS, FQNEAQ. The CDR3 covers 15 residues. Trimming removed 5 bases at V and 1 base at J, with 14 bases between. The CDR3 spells CASSRPEVQNTEAFF. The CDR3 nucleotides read TGTGCCAGCAGCAGACCGGAGGTCCAGAACACTGAAGCTTTCTTT.

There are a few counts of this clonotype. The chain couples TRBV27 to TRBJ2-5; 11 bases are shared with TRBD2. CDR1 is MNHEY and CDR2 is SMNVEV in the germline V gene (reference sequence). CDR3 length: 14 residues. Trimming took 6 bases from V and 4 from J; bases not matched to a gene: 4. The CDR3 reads CASSPSGRRETQYF. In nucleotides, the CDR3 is TGTGCCAGCAGCCCTAGCGGGAGGAGAGAGACCCAGTACTTC.

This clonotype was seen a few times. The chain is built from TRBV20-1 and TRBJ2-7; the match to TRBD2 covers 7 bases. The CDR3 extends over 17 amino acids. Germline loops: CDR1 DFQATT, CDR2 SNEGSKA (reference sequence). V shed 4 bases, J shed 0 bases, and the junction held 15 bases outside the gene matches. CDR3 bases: TGCAGTGCTACGCTACCTTCTAGCGGTCCTCGCTCCTACGAGCAGTACTTC. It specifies CSATLPSSGPRSYEQYF.